This TCR beta chain was identified during a study of somatic mutations in cytotoxic T cells in rheumatoid arthritis (dated by TCRdb to about 2017). Context from the whole study: Patient peripheral blood (just over 29 ml EDTA) was drawn right after diagnosis and before any treatment started. Some T-cell populations stained with V beta antibodies were sorted by flow on a FACSAria II or Sony SH800 to nearly 100% purity, with sorted V beta1+ cells additionally subjected to TCRB sequencing. To characterize clonality, the study used TCRB deep sequencing while asking whether somatic mutations are carried by expanded CD8+ T-cell clones in newly diagnosed, untreated rheumatoid arthritis. TCRB deep sequencing covered 50 to 75 patients with rheumatoid arthritis along with 15 to 25 healthy controls. Patient and control groups had essentially identical median ages. Summary of the overall study and its limitations: Several identical CD8+ TCRB sequences were found in both blood and synovial fluid, and in about an eighth of the roughly 60 patients the largest CD8+ clone exceeded 20% of CD8+ cells. Healthy controls showed no age-related increase in CD8+ clonality, whereas patients did (Spearman r of about 0.53). It was unknown which antigens the expanded CD8+ clones targeted, and their absence from virus-specific databases did not exclude viral specificity. The finding that TRBV07 was slightly underrepresented in patients was left unadjusted for multiple comparisons. CD8+ T-cell clonality did not differ significantly between rheumatoid arthritis patients and age-matched healthy controls.

The CDR3 runs 14 amino acids, cysteine and phenylalanine included. Only the CDR3 region is kept as DNA, spanning 42 bases read in frame from base 1. In the germline V gene, CDR1 corresponds to MGHDK and CDR2 to SYGVNS. Trimming accounts for 5 bases at V and 9 bases at J, while the number of junction bases matched to no gene is 8. A note on this clone: There is no known antigen for this receptor. No base quality values were provided; no much bigger clone lies one nucleotide off.

The immunoSEQ assay was applied to genomic DNA for TCRB CDR3 sequencing. The study's processing was this. Patient CD8+ clones larger than 1% were compared against published virus-specific TCRB sequences, and only a few matched. Only productive TCRB rearrangements were included in the analyses. Clonality was expressed as a Shannon entropy-based productive clonality index, with each clone defined by a unique TCRB CDR3 sequence. The template counts of each clone relative to the total templates per sample were used to calculate repertoire overlap between two samples. A correlation with a Spearman r of roughly 0.66 was found between V-gene usage by flow cytometry and V-gene usage by TCRB sequencing. The table comes from immuneACCESS by way of TCRdb, which keeps in-frame sequences with V and J called. Part of the clones is missing from these tables; in studies checked, under half for an unresolved V gene and the rest for unknown reasons. V and J calls and clone size are as listed in that table; D and trimming were resolved from the DNA. Within this sample are nearly 11,000 clones, with approximately 82% of them counted one time only. Clones ranked in the top ten supply under 10% of the sample.

On an AutoMACS, CD4+ and CD8+ cells were isolated via positive magnetic bead selection, and their purity was verified by flow cytometry. Initial screening for clonal expansions relied on flow cytometry with a TCR V beta antibody panel, after which sorted CD8+ fractions underwent TCRB deep sequencing for characterization. Peripheral blood mononuclear cells were obtained using density gradient separation with Ficoll-Paque PLUS. DNA was extracted from CD4-enriched, CD8-enriched or PBMC samples with Nucleospin Tissue or Tissue XS kits and quantified with a Qubit 2.0 fluorometer. Material: CD8+ T cells sorted from blood. The chain is assembled from TRBV25-1 and TRBJ2-1, with 9 bases aligning to TRBD2. The clonotype originates from a woman aged 60-75 years with rheumatoid arthritis. The DNA reads TGTGCCAGCAGTACGTTAGCGGGAGACGGTGAGCAGTTCTTC. The resulting protein is CASSTLAGDGEQFF.